This T cell receptor (beta chain) was captured by sequencing in a study of T cell changes during pregnancy in multiple sclerosis. V was clipped by 3 bases and J by 2 bases, with 11 bases between them. There are 14 residues in the CDR3. CDR1 is LNHDA, CDR2 SQIVND, per germline (reference sequence). This table comes from immunoSEQ multiplex PCR, and its TCRdb copy is limited to in-frame clones, with some not included. The repertoire consists of 100,000 or so clones, with approximately 92% occurring once and the leading ten covering roughly 4.5%. The J gene is TRBJ2-7, the V gene TRBV19, with D possibly TRBD1 on 6 matching bases. The sample in question was peripheral blood, obtained in the first trimester of pregnancy. This receptor was obtained from a female donor with multiple sclerosis, enrolled in a pregnancy study. CDR3 sequence reads: CASSIGTTTYEQYF. The CDR3 DNA reads as TGTGCCAGTAGTATCGGGACAACCACCTACGAGCAGTACTTC.